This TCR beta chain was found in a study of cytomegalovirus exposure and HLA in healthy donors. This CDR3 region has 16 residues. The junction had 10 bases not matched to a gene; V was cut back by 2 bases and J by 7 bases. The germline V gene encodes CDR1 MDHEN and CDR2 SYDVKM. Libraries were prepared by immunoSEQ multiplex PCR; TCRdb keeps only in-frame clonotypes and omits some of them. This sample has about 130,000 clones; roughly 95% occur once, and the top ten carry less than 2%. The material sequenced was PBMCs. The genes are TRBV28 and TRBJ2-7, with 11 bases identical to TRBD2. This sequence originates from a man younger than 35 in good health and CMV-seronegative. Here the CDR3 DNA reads TGTGCCAGCAGTTTAAGGTTAACTAGCGGGAGTGGAGAGCAGTACTTC. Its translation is CASSLRLTSGSGEQYF.